This entry features one TCR beta chain sequence. Other DNA sequences in this sample translate to the same CDR3. The source of the sample is a study of shared clonotypes between healthy human individuals. There are 11 residues in the CDR3. Trimming left V 6 bases short and J 2 bases short, with 4 bases between. Germline-derived CDR1 and CDR2 are ENHRY and SYGVKD. The repertoire was sequenced with immunoSEQ multiplex PCR; TCRdb's copy has only in-frame clones and lacks some. The sample has about 2 million clones, roughly 95% seen once. The source is a man aged 18-30 years in good health. The sequenced sample consisted of naive CD4+ T cells sorted from blood. Described subset: CD45RA+ positively selected. The V and J genes are TRBV10-3 and TRBJ2-5; D not certain. The CDR3 reads CAIRGQETQYF. DNA for the CDR3: TGTGCCATCAGGGGTCAAGAGACCCAGTACTTC.